Sequencing of this T cell receptor beta chain was carried out in a study of T-cell memory formation after mild COVID-19. As regards this clonotype: What it binds is unknown.

Points from the study as a whole: Second-wave clones that peaked on day 37 lacked confirmed SARS-CoV-2 specificity. CD4+ bias marked clones expanding day 15 to 37, unlike balanced contracting clones.

TCRalpha and TCRbeta libraries used 5'RACE with constant-segment primers and UMIs. Using its own MiXCR run on the 5' RACE reads, TCRdb lists one record per CDR3 protein. The table has just over 400,000 distinct CDR3 sequences, 20% to 30% seen once. The junction had 5 bases not matched to a gene; V was cut back by 4 bases and J by 5 bases. The CDR3 length is 14 residues. Germline CDR1 LNHDA, CDR2 SQIVND (reference sequence). The sequenced sample was PBMCs or a T cell subset sorted from them (not recorded which). The rearrangement uses TRBV19 and TRBJ2-4; TRBD1 matches at 7 bases. The source of this sequence is an adult woman who had mild COVID-19 (a few samples of this study predate the infection). Cell type and time point are not known. CDR3 residues: CASSKQGPQNIQYF. In nucleotides, the CDR3 is TGTGCCAGTAGTAAACAGGGGCCCCAAAACATTCAGTACTTC.